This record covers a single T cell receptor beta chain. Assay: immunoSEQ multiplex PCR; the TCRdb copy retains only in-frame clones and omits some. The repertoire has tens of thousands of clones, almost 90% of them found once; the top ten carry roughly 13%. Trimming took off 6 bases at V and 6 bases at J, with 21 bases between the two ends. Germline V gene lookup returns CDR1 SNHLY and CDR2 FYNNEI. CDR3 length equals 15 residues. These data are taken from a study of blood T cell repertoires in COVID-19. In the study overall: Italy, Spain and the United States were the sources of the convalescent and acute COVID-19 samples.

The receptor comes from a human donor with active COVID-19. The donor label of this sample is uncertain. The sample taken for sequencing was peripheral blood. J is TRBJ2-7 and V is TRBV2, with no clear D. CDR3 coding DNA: TGTGCCAGCAGCCCGGCTGCGCCCGAGGTAGGCGAGCAGTACTTC. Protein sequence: CASSPAAPEVGEQYF.